Reported below is one T cell receptor beta chain. Its target is not known. This sample is part of a study of T cell responses to AZD1222 COVID-19 vaccine. Overall study findings and caveats: Females made up more of the donors, who were largely white British, and clonal diversity may have come out too low. CD4 TCRs linked to vaccination spanned spike, dominating at 160-218 and 743-854. Two doses of AZD1222 preceded a rise in Spike-specific TCR breadth and depth. Researchers took repertoire samples only after the peak T cell response had come.

Repertoires were generated with immunoSEQ multiplex PCR, while TCRdb's copy carries only in-frame clones and drops some. This sample has under 150,000 clones, with about 90% found just once. V was clipped by 4 bases and J by 3 bases; unmatched bases: 6. This CDR3 has 15 amino acids. Germline CDR1 LNHNV, CDR2 YYDKDF (reference sequence). The material sequenced was peripheral blood, taken on day 0 of AZD1222 vaccination. The source of this sequence is an adult in good health. The rearrangement uses TRBV15 and TRBJ1-2; 9 positions match TRBD1. The CDR3 DNA is TGTGCCACCAGCACTAAGACAGGGGGGTACTATGGCTACACCTTC. This sequence encodes CATSTKTGGYYGYTF.